This T cell receptor (beta chain) was identified in a study of OX40 agonist ivuxolimab in advanced cancers. V was cut by 6 bases and J by 7 bases, with 16 bases left in between. This CDR3 spans 14 amino acids. The V gene's germline CDR1 is MDHEN and CDR2 SYDVKM. With baseline, cycle 4 day 1, and cycle 7 day 1 as timepoints, blood was sampled. Libraries were prepared by immunoSEQ multiplex PCR; TCRdb keeps only in-frame clonotypes and omits some of them. Of under 80,000 clones in the sample, roughly 86% are singletons; the top ten hold less than 6%. V gene TRBV28 combines with J gene TRBJ1-5; D ambiguous. The sequence came from an adult with an advanced solid tumor such as melanoma, head and neck, liver or kidney cancer. The specimen comprised CD4+ or CD8+ T cells sorted from blood, sampled in a trial of the OX40 agonist ivuxolimab. The chain's CDR3 is CASRFGLLAQPQHF. The CDR3 DNA reads TGTGCCAGCAGATTCGGACTTCTCGCCCAGCCCCAGCATTTT.